The present TCR beta chain was sequenced within a study of OX40 agonist ivuxolimab in advanced cancers. The overall study: Anti-PD-1, anti-PD-L1 or anti-CTLA-4 therapy given earlier was allowed, and approximately 43% had some. Findings and caveats of the study: Among T cells, CD8+ cells averaged more expanded clones than CD4+ cells.

In the case of this clone: Its antigen is currently unknown.

Germline-derived CDR1 and CDR2 are MNHEY and SVGAGI. V lost 8 bases, J lost 0 bases, and 11 bases lay in between. CDR3 length: 13 residues. Data came from immunoSEQ multiplex PCR; TCRdb stores just in-frame clones and leaves some out. The table includes nearly 50,000 clones, 70% to 90% detected once. J is TRBJ2-7 and V is TRBV6-5; tentative D call: TRBD2 (5 bases). Specimen: CD4+ or CD8+ T cells sorted from blood, collected in a trial of the OX40 agonist ivuxolimab. This TCR was recovered from an adult with an advanced solid tumor such as melanoma, head and neck, liver or kidney cancer. The CDR3 sequence is CASGTGSSYEQYF. DNA for the CDR3: TGTGCCAGCGGTACTGGGAGCTCCTACGAGCAGTACTTC.